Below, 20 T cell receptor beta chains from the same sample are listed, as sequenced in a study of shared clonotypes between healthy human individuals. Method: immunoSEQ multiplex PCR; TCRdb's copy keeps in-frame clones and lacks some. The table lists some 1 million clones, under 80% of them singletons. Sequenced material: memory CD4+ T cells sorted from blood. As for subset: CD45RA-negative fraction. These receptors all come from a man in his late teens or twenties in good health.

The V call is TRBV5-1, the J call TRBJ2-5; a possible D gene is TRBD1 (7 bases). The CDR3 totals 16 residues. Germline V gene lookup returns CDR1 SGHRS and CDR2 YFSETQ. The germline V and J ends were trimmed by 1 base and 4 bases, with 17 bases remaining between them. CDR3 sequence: CASSLSGGGGTETQYF. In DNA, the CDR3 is TGCGCCAGCAGCTTGTCAGGAGGGGGCGGTACAGAGACCCAGTACTTC.

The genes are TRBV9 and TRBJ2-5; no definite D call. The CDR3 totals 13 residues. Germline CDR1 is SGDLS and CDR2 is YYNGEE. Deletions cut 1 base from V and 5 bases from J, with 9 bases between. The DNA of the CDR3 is TGTGCCAGCAGCGTATCAGCGATGGAGACCCAGTACTTC. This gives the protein CASSVSAMETQYF.

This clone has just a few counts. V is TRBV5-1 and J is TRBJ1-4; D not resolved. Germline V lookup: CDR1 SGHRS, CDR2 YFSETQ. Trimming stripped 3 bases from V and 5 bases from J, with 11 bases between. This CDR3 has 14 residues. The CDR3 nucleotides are TGCGCCAGCAGCTACCAGAACAAGAATGAAAAACTGTTTTTT. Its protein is CASSYQNKNEKLFF.

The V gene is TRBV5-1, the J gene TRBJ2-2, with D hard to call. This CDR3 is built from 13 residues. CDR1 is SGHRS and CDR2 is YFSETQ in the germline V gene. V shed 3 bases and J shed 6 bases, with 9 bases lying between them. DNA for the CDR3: TGCGCCAGCAGCTCCGCCACACCCGGGGAGCTGTTTTTT. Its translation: CASSSATPGELFF.

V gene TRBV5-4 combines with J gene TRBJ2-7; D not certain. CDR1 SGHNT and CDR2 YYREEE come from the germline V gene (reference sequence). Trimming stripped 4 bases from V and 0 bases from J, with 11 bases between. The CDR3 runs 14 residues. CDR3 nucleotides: TGTGCCAGCAGCCCGGAATCGAGCTCCTACGAGCAGTACTTC. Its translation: CASSPESSSYEQYF.

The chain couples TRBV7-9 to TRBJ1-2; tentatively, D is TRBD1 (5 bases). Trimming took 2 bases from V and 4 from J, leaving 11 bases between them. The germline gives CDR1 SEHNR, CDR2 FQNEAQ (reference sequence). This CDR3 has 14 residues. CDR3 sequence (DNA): TGTGCCAGCAGCTTATTAGGGGATCCCTATGGCTACACCTTC. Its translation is CASSLLGDPYGYTF. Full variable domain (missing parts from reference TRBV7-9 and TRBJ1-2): DTGVSQNPRHKITKRGQNVTFRCDPISEHNRLYWYRQTLGQGPEFLTYFQNEAQLEKSRLLSDRFSAERPKGSFSTLEIQRTEQGDSAMYLCASSLLGDPYGYTFGSGTRLTVV.

The CDR3 loop reads CASSPDRGVYEQYF. The CDR3 DNA reads as TGTGCCAGCAGCCCCGACAGGGGCGTCTACGAGCAGTACTTC. The chain is built from TRBV5-4 and TRBJ2-7; 8 nucleotides agree with TRBD1. The germline V gene has CDR1 SGHNT and CDR2 YYREEE (reference sequence). Losses at the gene ends were 4 bases for V and 3 bases for J; bases not matched to a gene: 6. This CDR3 region has 14 residues.

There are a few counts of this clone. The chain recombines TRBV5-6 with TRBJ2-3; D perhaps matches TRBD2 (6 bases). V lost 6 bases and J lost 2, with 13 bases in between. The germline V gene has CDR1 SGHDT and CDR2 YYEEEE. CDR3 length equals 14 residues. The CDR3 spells CASTLGGSTDTQYF. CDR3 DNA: TGTGCCAGCACCCTGGGAGGTTCCACAGATACGCAGTATTTT.

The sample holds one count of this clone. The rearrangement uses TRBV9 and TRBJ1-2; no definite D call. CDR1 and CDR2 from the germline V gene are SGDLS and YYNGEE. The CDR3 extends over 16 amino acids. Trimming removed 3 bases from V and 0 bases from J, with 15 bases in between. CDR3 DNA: TGTGCCAGCAGCGCCGCCCCGACACTGACTAACTATGGCTACACCTTC. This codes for CASSAAPTLTNYGYTF.

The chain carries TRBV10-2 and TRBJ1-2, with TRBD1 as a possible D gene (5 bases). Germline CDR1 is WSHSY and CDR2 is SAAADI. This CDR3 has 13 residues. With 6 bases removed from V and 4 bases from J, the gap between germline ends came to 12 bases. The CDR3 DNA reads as TGCGCCAGCAGACCGGGGGACGGCTATGGCTACACCTTC. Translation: CASRPGDGYGYTF.

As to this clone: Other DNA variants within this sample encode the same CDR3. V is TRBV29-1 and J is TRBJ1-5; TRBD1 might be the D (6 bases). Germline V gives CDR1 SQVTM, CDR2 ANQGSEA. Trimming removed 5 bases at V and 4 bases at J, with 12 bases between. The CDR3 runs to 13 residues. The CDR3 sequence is CSVTDSPNQPQHF. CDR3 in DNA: TGCAGCGTTACGGACAGCCCAAATCAGCCCCAGCATTTT.

The CDR3 nucleotides read TGCAGCGTTGAAGACGGTGCGGCTAATGAAAAACTGTTTTTT. It codes for CSVEDGAANEKLFF. The chain combines TRBV29-1 with TRBJ1-4; D gene uncertain. Trimming pared 0 bases from V and 3 bases from J, leaving 8 bases between. The CDR3 spans 14 residues. Germline V lookup: CDR1 SQVTM, CDR2 ANQGSEA.

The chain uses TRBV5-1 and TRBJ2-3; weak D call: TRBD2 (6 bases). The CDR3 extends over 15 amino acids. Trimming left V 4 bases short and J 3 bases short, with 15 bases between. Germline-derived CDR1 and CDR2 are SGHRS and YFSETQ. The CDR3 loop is CASSGLAPETDTQYF. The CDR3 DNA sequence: TGCGCCAGCAGCGGTCTAGCGCCCGAGACAGATACGCAGTATTTT.

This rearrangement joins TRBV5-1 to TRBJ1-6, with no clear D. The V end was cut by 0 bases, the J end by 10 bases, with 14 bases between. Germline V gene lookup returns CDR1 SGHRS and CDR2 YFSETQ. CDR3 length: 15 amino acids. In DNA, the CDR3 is TGCGCCAGCAGCTTGGAAACGGAGAACAGATCACCCCTCCACTTT. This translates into CASSLETENRSPLHF.

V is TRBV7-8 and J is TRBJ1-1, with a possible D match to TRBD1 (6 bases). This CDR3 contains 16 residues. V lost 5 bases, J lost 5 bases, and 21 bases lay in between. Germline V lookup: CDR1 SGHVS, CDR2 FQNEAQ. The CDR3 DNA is TGTGCCAGCAGCCAGAGGTACAGGGCAGAGGGAACTGAAGCTTTCTTT. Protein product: CASSQRYRAEGTEAFF.

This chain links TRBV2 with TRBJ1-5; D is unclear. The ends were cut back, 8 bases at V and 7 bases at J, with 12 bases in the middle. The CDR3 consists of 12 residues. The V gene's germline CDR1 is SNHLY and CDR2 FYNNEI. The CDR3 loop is CASGVERQPQHF. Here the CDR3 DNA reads TGTGCCAGCGGTGTAGAGAGGCAGCCCCAGCATTTT. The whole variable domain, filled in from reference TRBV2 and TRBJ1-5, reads EPEVTQTPSHQVTQMGQEVILRCVPISNHLYFYWYRQILGQKVEFLVSFYNNEISEKSEIFDDQFSVERPDGSNFTLKIRSTKLEDSAMYFCASGVERQPQHFGDGTRLSIL.

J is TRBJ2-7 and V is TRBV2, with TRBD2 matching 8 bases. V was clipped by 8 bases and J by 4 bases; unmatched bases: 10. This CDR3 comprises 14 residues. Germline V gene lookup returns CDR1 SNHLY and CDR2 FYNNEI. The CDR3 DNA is TGTGCCAGCGGGAGCGGGAGAGTACCTTACGAGCAGTACTTC. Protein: CASGSGRVPYEQYF. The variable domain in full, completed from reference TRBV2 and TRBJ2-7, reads EPEVTQTPSHQVTQMGQEVILRCVPISNHLYFYWYRQILGQKVEFLVSFYNNEISEKSEIFDDQFSVERPDGSNFTLKIRSTKLEDSAMYFCASGSGRVPYEQYFGPGTRLTVT.

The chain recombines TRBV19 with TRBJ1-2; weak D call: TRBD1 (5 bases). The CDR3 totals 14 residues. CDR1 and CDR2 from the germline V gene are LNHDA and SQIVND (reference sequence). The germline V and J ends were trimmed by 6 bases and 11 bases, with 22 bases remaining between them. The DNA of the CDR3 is TGTGCCAGTAGCCAAGGCTACAGCCCTTCAGGGTACACCTTC. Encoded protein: CASSQGYSPSGYTF.

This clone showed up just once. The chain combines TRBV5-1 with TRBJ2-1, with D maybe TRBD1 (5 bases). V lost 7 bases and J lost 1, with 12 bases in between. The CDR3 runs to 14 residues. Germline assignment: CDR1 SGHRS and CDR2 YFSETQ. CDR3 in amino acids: CASGWTNSYNEQFF. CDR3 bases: TGCGCCAGCGGCTGGACAAATTCCTACAATGAGCAGTTCTTC.

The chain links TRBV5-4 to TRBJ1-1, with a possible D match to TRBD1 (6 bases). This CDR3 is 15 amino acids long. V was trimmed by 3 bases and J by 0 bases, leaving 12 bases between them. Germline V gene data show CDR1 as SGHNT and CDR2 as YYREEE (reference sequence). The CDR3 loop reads CASSSNGGVNTEAFF. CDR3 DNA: TGTGCCAGCAGCTCAAATGGGGGCGTGAACACTGAAGCTTTCTTT.